This TCR beta chain is drawn from a study of response to subunit inactivated influenza vaccine. This clonotype was seen many times. Its antigen is not identified. General observations from the study: Every seasonal influenza vaccination brings in few new T cells, the authors suggested.

Trimming pared 3 bases from V and 1 base from J, leaving 9 bases between. The germline gives CDR1 SGHTA, CDR2 FQGNSA. This CDR3 has 14 residues. MiXCR was run by TCRdb on the RT-PCR reads, yielding one entry per CDR3 protein. The sample holds more than 700,000 distinct CDR3 sequences, approximately 21% seen once. The clonotype comes from a man aged 45 to 65 who received an inactivated influenza vaccine. The chain has TRBV7-2 and TRBJ2-5; unclear D gene. The sequenced sample was PBMCs from blood, obtained around 5 days after vaccination. DNA of the CDR3: TGTGCCAGCAGCTTGGGCAGCCTCCAAGAGACCCAGTACTTC. Protein: CASSLGSLQETQYF.